The next 24 T cell receptor beta chains were all read from a single sample in a study of T cell repertoires in ileal Crohn's disease. As to time point: neoterminal ileum biopsy at postoperative endoscopy, about 6 months after surgery. Assay used: immunoSEQ multiplex PCR; TCRdb lists only in-frame clones, some missing. This sample carries fewer than 15,000 clones, around 72% of them seen once, and the ten largest clones take approximately 4.3%. Sequenced input: ileal tissue. These receptors all stem from an adult with Crohn's disease.

CDR3 bases: TGTGCCAGCAGCTTGGCCGGGAATGGCTACACCTTC. Translating gives CASSLAGNGYTF. The chain couples TRBV5-4 to TRBJ1-2; D gene ambiguous. V gave up 0 bases and J gave up 6 bases, with 6 bases separating them. The length of the CDR3 is 12 residues. CDR1 is SGHNT and CDR2 is YYREEE in the germline V gene (reference sequence).

The chain employs TRBV7-9 and TRBJ2-3; D possibly corresponds to TRBD2 (6 bases). Germline CDR1 SEHNR, CDR2 FQNEAQ (reference sequence). V gave up 5 bases and J gave up 4 bases, with 13 bases separating them. The CDR3 length is 14 residues. The CDR3 DNA follows: TGTGCCAGCAGCCCCCGGGAGACGGCAGATACGCAGTATTTT. This sequence encodes CASSPRETADTQYF.

The chain combines TRBV7-3 with TRBJ1-6; weak D call: TRBD1 (6 bases). The length of the CDR3 is 14 residues. Germline CDR1 and CDR2: SGHTA and FQGTGA. Trimming left V 4 bases short and J 7 bases short, with 11 bases between. This chain's CDR3 is CASSSTGLNSPLHF. CDR3 DNA sequence: TGTGCCAGCAGCTCCACAGGGTTAAATTCACCCCTCCACTTT.

The count of this clone is one. The sample holds other DNA sequences that translate to the same CDR3. The V gene is TRBV28, the J gene TRBJ1-2, with 7 bases that match TRBD1. The CDR3 loop spans 13 amino acids. Looked up from germline, CDR1 is MDHEN and CDR2 is SYDVKM. V trimming: 8 bases; J trimming: 2 bases; junction bases outside the gene matches: 5. The CDR3, as DNA: TGTGCCAGCCGAGACAGGGTCAACTATGGCTACACCTTC. This gives the protein CASRDRVNYGYTF.

The chain combines TRBV6-1 with TRBJ1-5; D unresolved. Trimming removed 5 bases at V and 6 bases at J, with 14 bases between. The CDR3 extends over 14 amino acids. Germline V lookup: CDR1 MNHNS, CDR2 SASEGT. The CDR3 sequence is CASSPDSPGQPQHF. The CDR3 DNA is TGTGCCAGCAGTCCCGACTCACCCGGTCAGCCCCAGCATTTT.

V is TRBV14 and J is TRBJ2-2; TRBD2 is a possible D gene (5 bases). CDR1 and CDR2 (germline): SGHDN, FVKESK. Trimming removed 6 bases at V and 6 bases at J, with 8 bases between. This CDR3 region has 12 residues. The CDR3 sequence is CASRRGAGELFF. CDR3 coding DNA: TGTGCCAGCAGACGGGGTGCCGGGGAGCTGTTTTTT. Complete variable domain (other parts from reference TRBV14 and TRBJ2-2): EAGVTQFPSHSVIEKGQTVTLRCDPISGHDNLYWYRRVMGKEIKFLLHFVKESKQDESGMPNNRFLAERTGGTYSTLKVQPAELEDSGVYFCASRRGAGELFFGEGSRLTVL.

This clone was seen once. V and J are TRBV5-1 and TRBJ1-1, with D maybe TRBD1 (6 bases). V gave up 0 bases and J gave up 6 bases, with 15 bases separating them. CDR3 size: 15 residues. Germline V gene sequence: CDR1 SGHRS, CDR2 YFSETQ. CDR3 sequence reads: CASSLETGSVAEAFF. The CDR3 DNA is TGCGCCAGCAGCTTGGAAACAGGGTCGGTAGCTGAAGCTTTCTTT.

CDR3 in amino acids: CAISEKTGVGGYTF. CDR3 nucleotides: TGTGCCATCAGTGAGAAGACAGGGGTTGGTGGCTACACCTTC. The chain is built from TRBV10-3 and TRBJ1-2; 8 positions agree with TRBD1. The V and J ends lost 2 bases and 7 bases, in that order; junction bases with no gene match: 6. CDR3 size: 14 residues. The germline V gene encodes CDR1 ENHRY and CDR2 SYGVKD.

The chain has TRBV4-3 and TRBJ1-2; unclear D gene. The V end was cut by 4 bases, the J end by 2 bases, with 11 bases between. Germline loops: CDR1 LGHNA, CDR2 YSLEER. The CDR3 contains 14 residues. This chain's CDR3 is CASSPQHTNYGYTF. CDR3 nucleotide sequence: TGCGCCAGCAGCCCACAACATACCAACTATGGCTACACCTTC.

This clone was seen a few times. V gene TRBV11-2 combines with J gene TRBJ1-2; tentatively, D is TRBD1 (6 bases). V lost 5 bases to trimming and J lost 5 bases, with 9 bases between them. This CDR3 spans 12 amino acids. Germline CDR1 reads SGHAT; CDR2 reads FQNNGV. The CDR3 here is CASSGQTYGYTF. CDR3 in DNA: TGTGCCAGCAGCGGACAGACATATGGCTACACCTTC.

J is TRBJ1-4 and V is TRBV4-1, with TRBD1 matching over 7 bases. V was clipped by 5 bases and J by 3 bases; unmatched bases: 9. The CDR3 contains 16 residues. The germline CDR1 and CDR2 sequences are MGHRA and YSYEKL. The CDR3 region has the DNA TGCGCCAGCAGCTTACAGGGGAGTCGGGCTAATGAAAAACTGTTTTTT. Translated: CASSLQGSRANEKLFF.

The rearrangement links TRBV19 to TRBJ1-5; perhaps TRBD1 as D (5 bases). With 3 bases removed from V and 0 bases from J, the gap between germline ends came to 12 bases. This CDR3 contains 16 residues. Per germline, CDR1 LNHDA and CDR2 SQIVND (reference sequence). The CDR3 coding sequence is TGTGCCAGTAGTATCCAGGGTCGAGATAGCAATCAGCCCCAGCATTTT. Protein product: CASSIQGRDSNQPQHF.

The chain is built from TRBV27 and TRBJ2-2; D is unresolved. The V gene's germline CDR1 is MNHEY and CDR2 SMNVEV (reference sequence). The CDR3 extends over 13 amino acids. V was trimmed by 8 bases and J by 5 bases, leaving 12 bases between them. This CDR3 reads CASHRSLTGELFF. The DNA of the CDR3 is TGTGCCAGCCATCGGAGTCTAACCGGGGAGCTGTTTTTT.

The rearrangement links TRBV25-1 to TRBJ2-1, with 7 bases identical to TRBD2. The V gene's germline CDR1 is MGHDK and CDR2 SYGVNS. With V trimmed by 8 bases and J by 4 bases, 5 bases remained unmatched. The CDR3 totals 13 residues. In nucleotides, the CDR3 is TGTGCCAGCCAGCGCGGGGGATACAATGAGCAGTTCTTC. Residues: CASQRGGYNEQFF.

This chain uses TRBV7-2 with TRBJ2-1; 14 nucleotides agree with TRBD2. V shed 4 bases, J shed 6 bases, and the junction held 8 bases outside the gene matches. The CDR3 has 17 residues. CDR1 and CDR2 (germline): SGHTA, FQGNSA. DNA of the CDR3: TGTGCCAGCAGCTCCAGGACTAGCGGGAGGAGGGCCAATGAGCAGTTCTTC. Its translation: CASSSRTSGRRANEQFF. Looking up the rest from reference TRBV7-2 and TRBJ2-1 gives the full variable domain: GAGVSQSPSNKVTEKGKDVELRCDPISGHTALYWYRQSLGQGLEFLIYFQGNSAPDKSGLPSDRFSAERTGGSVSTLTIQRTQQEDSAVYLCASSSRTSGRRANEQFFGPGTRLTVL.

This clone was detected only a few times. The chain is built from TRBV30 and TRBJ2-7; 7 positions agree with TRBD1. The CDR3 covers 15 residues. Losses at the gene ends were 0 bases for V and 3 bases for J; bases not matched to a gene: 8. Germline V gene lookup returns CDR1 GTSNPN and CDR2 SVGIG (reference sequence). CDR3 nucleotides: TGTGCCTGGAGTGTAAAGACAGGGCCAGTCTACGAGCAGTACTTC. Its protein product is CAWSVKTGPVYEQYF. Full variable domain (remainder filled in from reference TRBV30 and TRBJ2-7): SQTIHQWPATLVQPVGSPLSLECTVEGTSNPNLYWYRQAAGRGLQLLFYSVGIGQISSEVPQNLSASRPQDRQFILSSKKLLLSDSGFYLCAWSVKTGPVYEQYFGPGTRLTVT.

The chain joins TRBV2 to TRBJ1-1, with D hard to call. The CDR3 is 12 amino acids. The V end lost 6 bases, the J end lost 4 bases, and 9 bases lay between the germline ends. The germline gives CDR1 SNHLY, CDR2 FYNNEI. CDR3 region: CASRRESTEAFF. The CDR3 DNA follows: TGTGCCAGCAGGAGGGAGTCCACTGAAGCTTTCTTT.

This clone has just a few counts. The J gene is TRBJ2-7, the V gene TRBV6-6; 7 bases line up with TRBD1. V lost 3 bases and J lost 0; bases outside the gene matches: 8. CDR3 length equals 16 residues. Germline CDR1 and CDR2: MNHNY and SVGAGI (reference sequence). CDR3: CASSYSTGVGSYEQYF. CDR3 bases: TGTGCCAGCAGTTATTCCACAGGGGTCGGCTCCTACGAGCAGTACTTC.

The J gene is TRBJ2-2, the V gene TRBV5-1; D may be TRBD1 (5 bases). V dropped 8 bases and J dropped 4 bases, with 15 bases sitting between them. Germline CDR1 and CDR2: SGHRS and YFSETQ. This CDR3 region has 14 residues. The CDR3 nucleotides read TGCGCCAGTTCGGACAATCCTCCCACCGGGGAGCTGTTTTTT. Protein: CASSDNPPTGELFF.

The chain combines TRBV5-4 with TRBJ2-7; TRBD1 agrees at 9 bases. Germline loops: CDR1 SGHNT, CDR2 YYREEE (reference sequence). V lost 5 bases to trimming and J lost 2 bases; unmatched junction nucleotides: 8. This CDR3 contains 15 residues. The CDR3 loop is CASSTGTGSPYEQYF. CDR3 bases: TGTGCCAGCAGTACCGGGACAGGGTCCCCCTACGAGCAGTACTTC.

The chain has TRBV28 and TRBJ2-7; 7 bases align to TRBD2. The junction had 3 bases not matched to a gene; V was cut back by 4 bases and J by 3 bases. CDR1 MDHEN and CDR2 SYDVKM come from the germline V gene. There are 13 residues in the CDR3. The DNA for the CDR3 is TGTGCCAGCAGTTGGGGGGGGTTCTACGAGCAGTACTTC. Translated, it gives CASSWGGFYEQYF.

The chain links TRBV2 to TRBJ2-1; TRBD1 matches 8 bases. V shed 11 bases and J 7 bases; nucleotides not matched to a gene: 7. CDR3 size: 12 residues. Germline CDR1 reads SNHLY; CDR2 reads FYNNEI. The CDR3 DNA is TGTGCCGGACAGGGTAATCTGAATGAGCAGTTCTTC. Translated: CAGQGNLNEQFF.

The table lists this clone with a count of one. V is TRBV7-2 and J is TRBJ1-1, with 7 bases lining up with TRBD1. The CDR3 runs 12 residues. The germline gives CDR1 SGHTA, CDR2 FQGNSA. J was trimmed by 7 bases and V by 5 bases; bases with no gene match: 4. The CDR3 bases are TGTGCCAGCAGCCGGGGACAGTTTGAAGCTTTCTTT. Translating gives CASSRGQFEAFF. Supplemented by reference TRBV7-2 and TRBJ1-1, the full variable domain reads GAGVSQSPSNKVTEKGKDVELRCDPISGHTALYWYRQSLGQGLEFLIYFQGNSAPDKSGLPSDRFSAERTGGSVSTLTIQRTQQEDSAVYLCASSRGQFEAFFGQGTRLTVV.

About this clone: Other DNA sequences in this sample translate to the same CDR3. The gene calls are TRBV11-2 and TRBJ2-1, with D maybe TRBD2 (7 bases). CDR3 length: 13 residues. The V end lost 1 base, the J end lost 10 bases, and 11 bases lay between the germline ends. Germline V gene lookup returns CDR1 SGHAT and CDR2 FQNNGV. As DNA, the CDR3 is TGTGCCAGCAGCTTAGCGGGGGGCTGGGAGCAGTTCTTC. Translated, it gives CASSLAGGWEQFF.